This T cell receptor (beta chain) was found in a study of human T cells and chemical hapten exposure. Whole-study results and caveats: The number of TCRs over 1 in 1000 frequency stayed unchanged after DPC.

CDR3 length equals 19 residues. Germline V gene sequence: CDR1 KGHDR, CDR2 SFDVKD. The J segment lost 6 bases and the V segment lost 3 bases, leaving 16 bases of the junction unmatched. Time point specified: healthy volunteer bleed at 6 weeks. The authors extracted total RNA from unfractionated whole blood. In this sample, this clonotype turned up many times. The target antigen is unknown. In TCRdb, the RACE reads were re-called with MiXCR into one record per CDR3 protein. The sample consists of around 70,000 distinct CDR3 sequences, roughly 6.6% of them appearing once. The chain joins TRBV24-1 to TRBJ2-3, with 11 bases matching TRBD2. What was sequenced was whole blood. This TCR was recovered from a female donor in good health. Some clones in this sample may be carry-over from other donors' samples. CDR3 DNA sequence: TGTGCCACCAGTGATACACGGCGGAGTAGCGGGAGGGCCTGGGATACGCAGTATTTT. This translates into CATSDTRRSSGRAWDTQYF.